This is a list of T cell receptor beta chains from one sample in a study of OX40 agonist ivuxolimab in advanced cancers. Assay: immunoSEQ multiplex PCR; the TCRdb copy retains only in-frame clones and omits some. The repertoire holds tens of thousands of clones, with roughly nine tenths as singletons. The sequencing here drew on CD4+ or CD8+ T cells sorted from blood, taken in a trial of the OX40 agonist ivuxolimab. Receptor source: an adult with an advanced solid tumor such as melanoma, head and neck, liver or kidney cancer. Each CDR3 is given with its conserved first and last residue. A D gene is named only where the DNA matches it firmly. Rows give clone size only sometimes, using once, few, many, or a class for an expanded clone.

V,size,D,J,CDR3,DNA
TRBV5-1,few,-,TRBJ1-5,CASSLSGGQPQHF,TGCGCCAGCAGCTTGAGCGGGGGTCAGCCCCAGCATTTT
TRBV6-1,-,-,TRBJ2-5,CASSPRGAETQYF,TGTGCCAGCAGCCCCAGAGGGGCTGAGACCCAGTACTTC
TRBV18,-,TRBD2,TRBJ2-7,CASSLIDLAGSEQYF,TGTGCCAGCTCACTTATAGATCTAGCGGGTAGCGAGCAGTACTTC
TRBV19,-,TRBD2,TRBJ2-1,CASSGTSGSYNEQFF,TGTGCCAGTAGTGGGACTAGCGGATCCTACAATGAGCAGTTCTTC
TRBV5-8,-,TRBD1,TRBJ1-5,CASSSGQVHNQPQHF,TGTGCCAGCAGCTCCGGACAGGTCCACAATCAGCCCCAGCATTTT
TRBV6-1,-,TRBD2,TRBJ2-7,CASRTSGAYEQYF,TGTGCCAGCAGGACTAGCGGAGCCTACGAGCAGTACTTC
TRBV18,-,TRBD2,TRBJ2-1,CASSNPGLGGEQFF,TGTGCCAGCTCAAATCCGGGACTAGGCGGTGAGCAGTTCTTC
TRBV18,-,-,TRBJ2-2,CASSLATLIKTGELFF,TGTGCCAGCTCGCTAGCTACTCTTATAAAGACCGGGGAGCTGTTTTTT
TRBV30,-,-,TRBJ2-1,CAWARNEQFF,TGTGCCTGGGCCCGGAATGAGCAGTTCTTC
TRBV6-6,-,-,TRBJ2-1,CASSYRDVYNEQFF,TGTGCCAGCAGTTACCGGGACGTATACAATGAGCAGTTCTTC
TRBV19,once,-,TRBJ2-2,CASGRDSFTGELFF,TGTGCCAGCGGACGGGACTCCTTCACCGGGGAGCTGTTTTTT
TRBV13,-,TRBD1,TRBJ1-1,CASSPRGQGSIEAFF,TGTGCCAGCAGCCCCCGGGGACAGGGAAGTATTGAAGCTTTCTTT
TRBV9,-,-,TRBJ2-2,CASSVPGTGELFF,TGTGCCAGCAGCGTCCCGGGGACCGGGGAGCTGTTTTTT
TRBV6-5,-,-,TRBJ2-7,CASSPGSYEQYF,TGTGCCAGCAGTCCCGGGTCCTACGAGCAGTACTTC
TRBV6-5,-,-,TRBJ2-2,CASIKDITGELFF,TGTGCCAGCATTAAGGACATCACCGGGGAGCTGTTTTTT
TRBV6-6,-,-,TRBJ1-2,CASSPSWDYGYTF,TGTGCCAGCAGCCCTAGTTGGGACTATGGCTACACCTTC
TRBV9,-,TRBD2,TRBJ2-5,CASSPRLAGGGETQYF,TGTGCCAGCAGCCCCCGACTAGCGGGGGGAGGGGAGACCCAGTACTTC
TRBV19,-,-,TRBJ1-6,CACRKQEDSPLHF,TGTGCCTGTCGGAAACAGGAAGATTCACCCCTCCACTTT
TRBV6-1,-,TRBD2,TRBJ2-1,CASSEGTSGGGNEQFF,TGTGCCAGCAGTGAGGGGACTAGCGGGGGAGGGAATGAGCAGTTCTTC
TRBV5-1,-,TRBD2,TRBJ2-7,CASSSRLAGGEQYF,TGCGCCAGCAGCTCCCGACTAGCGGGAGGCGAGCAGTACTTC
TRBV6-5,-,-,TRBJ2-5,CASSERGNQETQYF,TGTGCCAGCAGTGAGCGAGGGAACCAAGAGACCCAGTACTTC
TRBV30,-,-,TRBJ2-2,CAWMRGTGELFF,TGTGCCTGGATGAGGGGCACCGGGGAGCTGTTTTTT
TRBV30,-,TRBD2,TRBJ2-7,CAWSQWAREGKQYF,TGTGCCTGGAGTCAATGGGCTAGGGAGGGCAAGCAGTACTTC
TRBV18,-,-,TRBJ2-5,CASSRTVETQYF,TGTGCCAGCTCCCGGACCGTCGAGACCCAGTACTTC
TRBV5-6,-,TRBD1,TRBJ1-2,CASSSTGEGYGYTF,TGTGCCAGCAGCTCGACAGGGGAGGGCTATGGCTACACCTTC
TRBV11-3,-,-,TRBJ1-1,CASSLDLTGRNTEAFF,TGTGCCAGCAGCTTAGACCTGACAGGAAGGAACACTGAAGCTTTCTTT
TRBV9,-,TRBD1,TRBJ2-7,CASSATTGGRYEQYF,TGTGCCAGCAGCGCTACCACAGGGGGCAGGTACGAGCAGTACTTC
TRBV6-5,-,-,TRBJ1-1,CASSYRSGNTEAFF,TGTGCCAGCAGTTACCGCAGCGGGAACACTGAAGCTTTCTTT
TRBV30,-,TRBD1,TRBJ1-2,CAWSPPGTGTGAGYTF,TGTGCCTGGAGTCCGCCGGGAACCGGGACAGGGGCTGGCTACACCTTC
TRBV4-1,few,-,TRBJ1-2,CASSQEGTGNYGYTF,TGCGCCAGCAGCCAAGAGGGCACAGGGAACTATGGCTACACCTTC
TRBV11-3,-,TRBD1,TRBJ1-1,CASSLVSATGADEAFF,TGTGCCAGCAGCTTAGTATCAGCGACAGGGGCTGATGAAGCTTTCTTT
TRBV12-5,-,-,TRBJ1-1,CASGLVPGNTEAFF,TGTGCTAGTGGTTTGGTACCAGGGAACACTGAAGCTTTCTTT
TRBV10-2,-,-,TRBJ2-5,CASSEAGRGEETQYF,TGCGCCAGCAGTGAGGCGGGCAGGGGAGAAGAGACCCAGTACTTC
TRBV14,-,-,TRBJ2-1,CASSQGLVNEQFF,TGTGCCAGCAGCCAAGGACTAGTAAATGAGCAGTTCTTC
TRBV5-6,-,-,TRBJ2-7,CASSLMGWSGEQYF,TGTGCCAGCAGCTTGATGGGGTGGTCAGGCGAGCAGTACTTC
TRBV15,-,TRBD1,TRBJ2-3,CATSGGQGNTDTQYF,TGTGCCACCAGCGGTGGACAGGGAAACACAGATACGCAGTATTTT
TRBV19,-,-,TRBJ1-3,CASTPPWTGNTIYF,TGTGCAAGTACCCCCCCATGGACTGGAAACACCATATATTTT
TRBV6-1,-,-,TRBJ1-5,CASSEMPSNQPQHF,TGTGCCAGCAGTGAAATGCCTAGCAATCAGCCCCAGCATTTT
TRBV4-1,-,TRBD2,TRBJ2-3,CASSLGLAATDTQYF,TGCGCCAGCAGCCTAGGACTAGCGGCCACAGATACGCAGTATTTT
TRBV13,-,TRBD2,TRBJ2-1,CASRYSGGGIYNEQFF,TGTGCCAGCAGGTACAGCGGGGGGGGAATCTACAATGAGCAGTTCTTC
TRBV6-1,-,TRBD1,TRBJ2-5,CASRPGQGSETQYF,TGTGCCAGCAGACCGGGACAGGGTTCAGAGACCCAGTACTTC
TRBV19,-,-,TRBJ2-5,CATRKNGEETQYF,TGTGCCACCCGCAAAAACGGGGAAGAGACCCAGTACTTC
TRBV18,-,TRBD1,TRBJ1-6,CASSPPTGVNSPLHF,TGTGCCAGCTCACCACCGACAGGGGTCAATTCACCCCTCCACTTT
TRBV7-2,-,-,TRBJ2-1,CASSPFGSHNEQFF,TGTGCCAGCTCCCCCTTTGGGTCCCACAATGAGCAGTTCTTC
TRBV5-4,-,-,TRBJ2-1,CASSLGGGRTYNEQFF,TGTGCCAGCAGCTTAGGGGGGGGCCGTACCTACAATGAGCAGTTCTTC
TRBV6-4,-,TRBD1,TRBJ2-1,CASSRQGGNEQFF,TGTGCCAGCAGTCGACAGGGGGGCAATGAGCAGTTCTTC
TRBV30,once,-,TRBJ2-2,CAWTSPNTGELFF,TGTGCCTGGACTAGTCCTAACACCGGGGAGCTGTTTTTT
TRBV5-4,-,TRBD2,TRBJ2-7,CASSPGGLAHNYEQYF,TGTGCCAGCAGCCCGGGTGGACTAGCCCACAATTACGAGCAGTACTTC
TRBV6-1,-,TRBD1,TRBJ1-6,CASSQQGLNSPLHF,TGTGCCAGCAGCCAACAGGGGTTGAATTCACCCCTCCACTTT
TRBV2,-,-,TRBJ2-2,CASSSMGRGNTGELFF,TGTGCCAGCAGTTCTATGGGACGGGGGAACACCGGGGAGCTGTTTTTT
TRBV6-1,-,-,TRBJ1-1,CASSDSLMNTEAFF,TGTGCCAGCAGTGACAGCCTCATGAACACTGAAGCTTTCTTT
TRBV23-1,-,-,TRBJ2-3,CASSQRATSCPTDTQYF,TGCGCCAGCAGTCAACGGGCAACTAGCTGTCCCACAGATACGCAGTATTTT
TRBV5-1,-,-,TRBJ1-2,CASSLAGRGAGYTF,TGCGCCAGCAGCTTGGCCGGAAGGGGGGCAGGCTACACCTTC
TRBV10-3,few,-,TRBJ2-1,CAISQNNEQFF,TGTGCCATCAGTCAGAACAATGAGCAGTTCTTC
TRBV5-1,-,TRBD1,TRBJ2-1,CASSPDRAGGNEQFF,TGCGCCAGCAGCCCGGACAGGGCAGGGGGCAATGAGCAGTTCTTC